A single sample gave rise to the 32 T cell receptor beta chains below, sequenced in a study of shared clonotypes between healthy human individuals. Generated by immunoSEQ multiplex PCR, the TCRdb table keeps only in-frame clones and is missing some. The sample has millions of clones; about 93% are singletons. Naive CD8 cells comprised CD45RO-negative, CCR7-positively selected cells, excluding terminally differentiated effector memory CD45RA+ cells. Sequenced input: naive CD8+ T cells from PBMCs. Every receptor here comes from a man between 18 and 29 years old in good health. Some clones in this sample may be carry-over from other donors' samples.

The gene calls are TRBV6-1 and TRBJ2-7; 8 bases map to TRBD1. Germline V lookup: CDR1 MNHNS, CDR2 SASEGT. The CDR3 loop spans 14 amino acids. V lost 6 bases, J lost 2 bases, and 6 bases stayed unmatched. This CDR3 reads CASRPDRAAYEQYF. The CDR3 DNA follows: TGTGCCAGCAGGCCGGACAGGGCCGCCTACGAGCAGTACTTC.

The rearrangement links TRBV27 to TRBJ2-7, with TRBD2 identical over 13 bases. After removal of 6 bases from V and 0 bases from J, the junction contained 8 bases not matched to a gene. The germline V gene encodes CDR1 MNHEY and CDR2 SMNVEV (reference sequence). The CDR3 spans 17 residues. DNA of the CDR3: TGTGCCAGCAGCCCTACCGGGACTAGCGGGGCCTCCTACGAGCAGTACTTC. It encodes CASSPTGTSGASYEQYF.

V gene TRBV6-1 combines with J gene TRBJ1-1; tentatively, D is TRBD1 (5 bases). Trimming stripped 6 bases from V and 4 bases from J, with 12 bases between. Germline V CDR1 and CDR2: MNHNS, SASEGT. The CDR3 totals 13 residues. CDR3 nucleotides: TGTGCCAGCAGAGGGGAAGGAGGCACTGAAGCTTTCTTT. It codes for CASRGEGGTEAFF.

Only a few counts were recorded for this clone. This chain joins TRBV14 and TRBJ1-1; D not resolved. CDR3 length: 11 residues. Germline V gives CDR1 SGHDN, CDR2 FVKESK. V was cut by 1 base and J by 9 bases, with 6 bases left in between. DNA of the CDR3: TGTGCCAGCAGCCAAGGTACCCAAGCTTTCTTT. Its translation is CASSQGTQAFF.

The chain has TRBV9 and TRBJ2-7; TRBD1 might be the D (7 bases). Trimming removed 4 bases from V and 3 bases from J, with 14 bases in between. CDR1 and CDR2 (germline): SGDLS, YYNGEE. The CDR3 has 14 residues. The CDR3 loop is CASSSGGTDYEQYF. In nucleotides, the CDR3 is TGTGCCAGCAGCTCCGGCGGGACAGACTACGAGCAGTACTTC.

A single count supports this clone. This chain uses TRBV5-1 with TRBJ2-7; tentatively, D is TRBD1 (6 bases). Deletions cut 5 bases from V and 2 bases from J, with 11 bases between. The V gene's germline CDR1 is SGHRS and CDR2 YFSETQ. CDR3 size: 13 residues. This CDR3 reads CASRMDSTYEQYF. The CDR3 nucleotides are TGCGCCAGCAGGATGGACAGTACCTACGAGCAGTACTTC.

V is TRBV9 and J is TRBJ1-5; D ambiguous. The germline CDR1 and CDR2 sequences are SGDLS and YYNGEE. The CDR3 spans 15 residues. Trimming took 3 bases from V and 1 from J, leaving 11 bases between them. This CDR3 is CASSADSGSNQPQHF. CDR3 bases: TGTGCCAGCAGCGCGGATTCCGGGAGCAATCAGCCCCAGCATTTT.

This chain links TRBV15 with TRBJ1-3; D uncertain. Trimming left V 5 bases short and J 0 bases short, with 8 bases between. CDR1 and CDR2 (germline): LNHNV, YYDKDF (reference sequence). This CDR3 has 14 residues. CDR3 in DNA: TGTGCCACCAGCGGAGGGTCCTCTGGAAACACCATATATTTT. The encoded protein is CATSGGSSGNTIYF.

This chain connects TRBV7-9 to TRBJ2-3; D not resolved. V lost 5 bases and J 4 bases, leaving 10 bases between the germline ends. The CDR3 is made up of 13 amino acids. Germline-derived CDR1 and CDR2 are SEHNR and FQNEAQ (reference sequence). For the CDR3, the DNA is TGTGCCAGCAGCCCACCCTGGGCAGATACGCAGTATTTT. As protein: CASSPPWADTQYF.

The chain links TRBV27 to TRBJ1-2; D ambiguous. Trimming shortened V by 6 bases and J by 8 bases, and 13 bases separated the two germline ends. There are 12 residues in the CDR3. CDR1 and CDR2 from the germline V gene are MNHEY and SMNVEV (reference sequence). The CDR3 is CASRSGREGYTF. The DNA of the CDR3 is TGTGCCAGCAGGTCGGGTCGGGAAGGCTACACCTTC.

Here the CDR3 DNA reads TGCGCCAGCAGCTTGGGTCGGCAGTTAGAGACCGGGGAGCTGTTTTTT. It is translated as CASSLGRQLETGELFF. The chain has TRBV5-1 and TRBJ2-2; D is unresolved. V was clipped by 0 bases and J by 5 bases, with 14 bases between them. The CDR3 has 16 amino acids. Germline loops: CDR1 SGHRS, CDR2 YFSETQ. Complete variable domain (other parts from reference TRBV5-1 and TRBJ2-2): KAGVTQTPRYLIKTRGQQVTLSCSPISGHRSVSWYQQTPGQGLQFLFEYFSETQRNKGNFPGRFSGRQFSNSRSEMNVSTLELGDSALYLCASSLGRQLETGELFFGEGSRLTVL.

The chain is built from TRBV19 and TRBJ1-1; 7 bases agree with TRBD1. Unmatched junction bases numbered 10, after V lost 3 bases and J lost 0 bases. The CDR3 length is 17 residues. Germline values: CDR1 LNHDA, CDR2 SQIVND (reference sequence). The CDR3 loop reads CASSMSRDREMNTEAFF. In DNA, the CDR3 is TGTGCCAGTAGTATGAGTCGGGACAGAGAAATGAACACTGAAGCTTTCTTT.

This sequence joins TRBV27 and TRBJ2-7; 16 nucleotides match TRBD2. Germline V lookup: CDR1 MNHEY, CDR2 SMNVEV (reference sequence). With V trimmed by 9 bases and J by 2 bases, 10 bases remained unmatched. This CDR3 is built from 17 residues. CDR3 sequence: CARGHGTSGRDAYEQYF. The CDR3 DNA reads TGTGCCAGGGGCCACGGGACTAGCGGGAGGGACGCCTACGAGCAGTACTTC.

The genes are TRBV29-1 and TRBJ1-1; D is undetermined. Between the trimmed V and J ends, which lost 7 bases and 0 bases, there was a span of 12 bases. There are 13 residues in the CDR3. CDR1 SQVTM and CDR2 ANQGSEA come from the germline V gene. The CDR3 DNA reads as TGCAGCGCCCACGGTGGTGTGAACACTGAAGCTTTCTTT. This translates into CSAHGGVNTEAFF.

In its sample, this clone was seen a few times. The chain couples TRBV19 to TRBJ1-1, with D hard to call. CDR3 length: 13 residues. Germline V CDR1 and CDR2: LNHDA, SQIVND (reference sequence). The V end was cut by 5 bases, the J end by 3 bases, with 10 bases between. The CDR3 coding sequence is TGTGCCAGTAGTGGGTATAGGGACACTGAAGCTTTCTTT. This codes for CASSGYRDTEAFF.

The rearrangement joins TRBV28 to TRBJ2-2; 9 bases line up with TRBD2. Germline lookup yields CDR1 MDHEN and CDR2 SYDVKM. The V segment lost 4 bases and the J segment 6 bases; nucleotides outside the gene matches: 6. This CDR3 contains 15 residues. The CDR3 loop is CASSSVAGAAGELFF. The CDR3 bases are TGTGCCAGCAGTTCCGTAGCGGGAGCAGCCGGGGAGCTGTTTTTT.

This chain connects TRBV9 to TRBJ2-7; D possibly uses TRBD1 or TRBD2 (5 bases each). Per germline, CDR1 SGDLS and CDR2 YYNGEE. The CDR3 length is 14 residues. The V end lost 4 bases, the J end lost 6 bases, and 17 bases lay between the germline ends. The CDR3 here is CASSSRGDQSEQYF. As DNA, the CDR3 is TGTGCCAGCAGCTCAAGAGGGGACCAGAGCGAGCAGTACTTC.

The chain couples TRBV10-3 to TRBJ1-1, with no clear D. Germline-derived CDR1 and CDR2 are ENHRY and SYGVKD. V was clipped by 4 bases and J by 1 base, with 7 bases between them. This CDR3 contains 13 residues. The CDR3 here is CAISASANTEAFF. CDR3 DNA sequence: TGTGCCATCAGTGCTTCAGCGAACACTGAAGCTTTCTTT.

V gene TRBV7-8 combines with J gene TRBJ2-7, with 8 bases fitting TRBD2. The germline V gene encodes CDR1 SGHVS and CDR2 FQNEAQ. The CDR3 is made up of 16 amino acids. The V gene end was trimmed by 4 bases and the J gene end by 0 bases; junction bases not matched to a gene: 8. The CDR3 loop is CASSSLAGMSSYEQYF. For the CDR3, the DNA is TGTGCCAGCAGCTCATTAGCGGGGATGAGCTCCTACGAGCAGTACTTC.

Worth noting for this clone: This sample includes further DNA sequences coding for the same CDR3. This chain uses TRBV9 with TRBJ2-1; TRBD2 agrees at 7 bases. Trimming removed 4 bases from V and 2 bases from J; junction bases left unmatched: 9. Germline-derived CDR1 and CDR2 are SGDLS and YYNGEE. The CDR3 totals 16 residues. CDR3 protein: CASSPRPAGTYNEQFF. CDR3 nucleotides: TGTGCCAGCAGCCCACGCCCAGCGGGAACCTACAATGAGCAGTTCTTC.

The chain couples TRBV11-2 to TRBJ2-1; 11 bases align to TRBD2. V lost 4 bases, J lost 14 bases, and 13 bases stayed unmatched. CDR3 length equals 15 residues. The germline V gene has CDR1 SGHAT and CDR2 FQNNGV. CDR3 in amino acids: CASSSQGLAETEEFF. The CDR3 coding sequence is TGTGCCAGCAGCTCGCAGGGACTAGCGGAGACCGAGGAGTTCTTC. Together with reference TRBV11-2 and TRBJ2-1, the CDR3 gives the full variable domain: EAGVAQSPRYKIIEKRQSVAFWCNPISGHATLYWYQQILGQGPKLLIQFQNNGVVDDSQLPKDRFSAERLKGVDSTLKIQPAKLEDSAVYLCASSSQGLAETEEFFGPGTRLTVL.

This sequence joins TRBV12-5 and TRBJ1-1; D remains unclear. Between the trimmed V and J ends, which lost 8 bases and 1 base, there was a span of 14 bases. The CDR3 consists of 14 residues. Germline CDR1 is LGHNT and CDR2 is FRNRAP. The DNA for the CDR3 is TGTGCTAGTTCCCCCGGCGGGTCGAACACTGAAGCTTTCTTT. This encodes CASSPGGSNTEAFF.

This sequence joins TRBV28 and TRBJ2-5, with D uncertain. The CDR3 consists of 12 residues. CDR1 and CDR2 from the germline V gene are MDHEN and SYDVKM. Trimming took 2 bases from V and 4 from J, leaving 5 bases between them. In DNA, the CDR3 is TGTGCCAGCAGTTTAGCCGGAGAGACCCAGTACTTC. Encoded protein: CASSLAGETQYF.

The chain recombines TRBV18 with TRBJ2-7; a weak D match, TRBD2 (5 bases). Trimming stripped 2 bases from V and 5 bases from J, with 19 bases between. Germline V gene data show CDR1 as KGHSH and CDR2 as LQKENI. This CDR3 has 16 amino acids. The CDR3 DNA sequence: TGTGCCAGCTCACCAGCCCCCGGACTGCCGTTGGACGAGCAGTACTTC. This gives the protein CASSPAPGLPLDEQYF.

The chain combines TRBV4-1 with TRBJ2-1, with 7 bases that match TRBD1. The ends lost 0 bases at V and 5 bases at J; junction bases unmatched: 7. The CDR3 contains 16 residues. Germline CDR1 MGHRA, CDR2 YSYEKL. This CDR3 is CASSQDRTGTDNEQFF. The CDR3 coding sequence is TGCGCCAGCAGCCAAGATCGGACAGGTACCGACAATGAGCAGTTCTTC.

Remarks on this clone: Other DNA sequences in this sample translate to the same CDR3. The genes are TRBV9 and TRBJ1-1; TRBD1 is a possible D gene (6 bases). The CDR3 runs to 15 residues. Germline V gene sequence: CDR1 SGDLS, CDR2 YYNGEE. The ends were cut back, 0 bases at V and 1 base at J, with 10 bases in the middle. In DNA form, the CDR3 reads TGTGCCAGCAGCGTAGGCGGGGGCCCGAACACTGAAGCTTTCTTT. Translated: CASSVGGGPNTEAFF.

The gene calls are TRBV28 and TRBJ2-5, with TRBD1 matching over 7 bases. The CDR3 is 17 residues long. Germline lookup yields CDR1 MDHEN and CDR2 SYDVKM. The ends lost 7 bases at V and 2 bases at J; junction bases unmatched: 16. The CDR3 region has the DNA TGTGCCAGCACCTTCTGGGGGACAGCAAAAAAGCAAGAGACCCAGTACTTC. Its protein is CASTFWGTAKKQETQYF.

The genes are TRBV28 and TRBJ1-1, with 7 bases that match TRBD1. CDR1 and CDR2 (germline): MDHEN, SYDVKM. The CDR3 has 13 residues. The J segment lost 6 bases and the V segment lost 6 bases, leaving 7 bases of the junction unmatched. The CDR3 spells CASRLGGWAEAFF. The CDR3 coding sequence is TGTGCCAGCAGATTAGGGGGCTGGGCTGAAGCTTTCTTT.

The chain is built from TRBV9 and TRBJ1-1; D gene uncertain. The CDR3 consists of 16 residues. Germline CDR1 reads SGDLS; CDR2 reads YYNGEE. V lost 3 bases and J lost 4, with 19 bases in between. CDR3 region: CASSGLPGMTGTEAFF. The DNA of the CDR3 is TGTGCCAGCAGCGGCCTCCCCGGTATGACGGGCACTGAAGCTTTCTTT.

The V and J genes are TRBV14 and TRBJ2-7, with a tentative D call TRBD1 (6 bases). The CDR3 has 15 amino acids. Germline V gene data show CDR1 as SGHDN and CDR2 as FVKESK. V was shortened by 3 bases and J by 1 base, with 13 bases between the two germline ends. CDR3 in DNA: TGTGCCAGCAGCCAGGGGACAAGGGAATCCTACGAGCAGTACTTC. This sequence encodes CASSQGTRESYEQYF.

CDR3 sequence reads: CASSTRDRVVGELFF. The CDR3 region has the DNA TGTGCCAGTAGCACAAGGGACAGGGTGGTCGGGGAGCTGTTTTTT. The chain employs TRBV19 and TRBJ2-2; 9 nucleotides agree with TRBD1. V shed 6 bases and J 7 bases; nucleotides not matched to a gene: 9. This CDR3 is 15 amino acids long. Germline assignment: CDR1 LNHDA and CDR2 SQIVND (reference sequence).

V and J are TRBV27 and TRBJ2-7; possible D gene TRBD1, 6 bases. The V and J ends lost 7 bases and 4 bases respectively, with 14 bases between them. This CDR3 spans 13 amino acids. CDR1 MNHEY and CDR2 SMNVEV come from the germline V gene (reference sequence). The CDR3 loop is CASKRAGEYEQYF. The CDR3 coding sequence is TGTGCCAGCAAGCGTGCAGGGGAGTACGAGCAGTACTTC.